At least ten counts were recorded for the clone carrying this T cell receptor (beta chain). This record belongs to a study of regulatory T cells in long-lasting Graves disease. Building the TCR beta libraries relied on iRepertoire HTBI primers, and CDR3 regions underwent Arm-PCR. From the multiplex PCR reads, TCRdb called clonotypes with MiXCR, one entry per CDR3 protein. The table records about 470,000 distinct CDR3 sequences, 15% to 20% of them present only once. V gave up 5 bases and J gave up 9 bases, with 20 bases separating them. There are 15 residues in the CDR3. The V gene's germline CDR1 is MNHNS and CDR2 SASEGT. Time point reported: newly diagnosed GD, antithyroid drugs for less than 3 months. The TCR library was made from RNA that had been extracted from PBMCs in TRIzol. The sample also formed part of further work on T cells in Graves' hyperthyroidism and ophthalmopathy.

The TCR comes from a man between 40 and 49 years old with Graves disease. V gene TRBV6-1 combines with J gene TRBJ2-1, with D perhaps TRBD1 (6 bases). Sequences were derived from peripheral blood mononuclear cells (PBMCs), sampled at new diagnosis, from a patient treated with antithyroid drugs. The chain's CDR3 is CASSLRGTSRGEQFF. DNA of the CDR3: TGTGCCAGCAGTCTTAGGGGGACCTCAAGGGGTGAGCAGTTCTTC.